A selection of T cell receptor beta chains follows, all from one sample in a study of cytomegalovirus exposure and HLA in healthy donors. Data came from immunoSEQ multiplex PCR; TCRdb stores just in-frame clones and leaves some out. Among tens of thousands of clones listed, approximately 97% were seen once. The source material was PBMCs. These receptors came from a woman aged 18-29 years in good health and CMV-seropositive. Both conserved end residues are part of each CDR3. D genes are given only for firm matches. Clone size is stated in some rows and not others, as once, few, many or a class when expanded.

d_call	v_call	clone_size	j_call	cdr3_nt	cdr3_aa
-	TRBV11-2	-	TRBJ2-3	TGTGCCAGCAGCTTAGCTAACGGGATGACGCAGTATTTT	CASSLANGMTQYF
-	TRBV4-2	-	TRBJ2-7	TGTGCCAGCAGCCAAACACGACTGAGCTCCTACGAGCAGTACTTC	CASSQTRLSSYEQYF
TRBD2	TRBV6-5	once	TRBJ2-7	TGTGCCAGCAGTTATCGCGGGAGCCCAACCTACGAGCAGTACTTC	CASSYRGSPTYEQYF
TRBD1	TRBV7-8	-	TRBJ1-4	TGTGCCAGCAGCTTGGGGACAGGGGGAGCTAATGAAAAACTGTTTTTT	CASSLGTGGANEKLFF
TRBD1	TRBV11-1	-	TRBJ1-1	TGTGCCAGCAGCTTGAACAGGGGATTGGGCACTGAAGCTTTCTTT	CASSLNRGLGTEAFF
-	TRBV5-1	once	TRBJ1-2	TGCGCCAGCAGCTTGGGAGTCAGGGATTTCACCTTC	CASSLGVRDFTF
-	TRBV29-1	-	TRBJ2-6	TGCAGCGTTGAAGCCGGATGGGGAGCCTCTGGGGCCAACGTCCTGACTTTC	CSVEAGWGASGANVLTF
TRBD2	TRBV7-8	-	TRBJ2-7	TGTGCCAGCAGCCATTGGACTAGCGGTTCCTACGAGCAGTACTTC	CASSHWTSGSYEQYF
TRBD1	TRBV5-1	-	TRBJ1-6	TGCGCCAGCAGCTCAGTCACACAGGGGAGAGGCTCACCCCTCCACTTT	CASSSVTQGRGSPLHF
TRBD1	TRBV7-9	-	TRBJ2-2	TGTGCCAGCAGCGCGCAGGGGGCCGGGGAGCTGTTTTTT	CASSAQGAGELFF
-	TRBV27	-	TRBJ1-1	TGTGCCAGCAGTCCCCCGACTCGGAACACTGAAGCTTTCTTT	CASSPPTRNTEAFF
-	TRBV19	-	TRBJ2-1	TGTGCCAGTCGGAGGATGAATGAGCAGTTCTTC	CASRRMNEQFF
-	TRBV10-2	-	TRBJ1-1	TGCGCCAGCAGCCGGGGAATGAACACTGAAGCTTTCTTT	CASSRGMNTEAFF
-	TRBV6-5	-	TRBJ1-1	TGTGCCAGCAGTTACTCGAATCAGGGGCTGGCTTTCTTT	CASSYSNQGLAFF
TRBD2	TRBV2	-	TRBJ2-1	TGTGCCAGCAGTGGACTAGCGGGGTACAATGAGCAGTTCTTC	CASSGLAGYNEQFF
-	TRBV4-1	-	TRBJ1-5	TGCGCCAGCAGCCCCGCCCCCCCCAGGGGCCTCCGACAGCCCCAGCATTTT	CASSPAPPRGLRQPQHF
-	TRBV29-1	-	TRBJ2-3	TGCAGCGTTTCTACAGATACGCAGTATTTT	CSVSTDTQYF
-	TRBV10-3	-	TRBJ1-2	TGTGCCAGCCACGGCAGGGCGACGGATGGCTACACCTTC	CASHGRATDGYTF
-	TRBV27	once	TRBJ2-1	TGTGCCAGCAGTTTTGGAGGGTATCTAGGGGATGAGCAGTTCTTC	CASSFGGYLGDEQFF
TRBD2	TRBV4-2	-	TRBJ2-5	TGTGCCAGCAGCCAATCTAGCGGGATAGGGGAGACCCAGTACTTC	CASSQSSGIGETQYF
-	TRBV29-1	-	TRBJ2-1	TGCAGCGTTGGGGGGTCGGCGGGAATTAATGAGCAGTTCTTC	CSVGGSAGINEQFF
TRBD1	TRBV19	-	TRBJ1-1	TGTGCCAGTAGTAAACGGACAGGGGGCACGACTTTCTTT	CASSKRTGGTTFF
-	TRBV29-1	-	TRBJ2-1	TGCAGCGTTGAAGATCAGGGGCATGAGCAGTTCTTC	CSVEDQGHEQFF
TRBD1	TRBV7-9	-	TRBJ2-7	TGTGCCAGCAGCCCCCCGGGACAGCGTCTCGAGCAGTACTTC	CASSPPGQRLEQYF
-	TRBV10-1	-	TRBJ2-3	TGCGCCAGCAGTGAGTCCCCGCAGTCCGATACGCAGTATTTT	CASSESPQSDTQYF
-	TRBV11-2	-	TRBJ2-7	TGTGCCAGCAGCCGGGGGTCCTTCGAGCAGTACTTC	CASSRGSFEQYF
-	TRBV6-1	-	TRBJ1-5	TGTGCCAGCAGTGTGGAGGGTGATCAGCCCCAGCATTTT	CASSVEGDQPQHF
-	TRBV2	-	TRBJ1-1	TGTGCCAGCAGTGAATCCCCGACTGAAGCTTTCTTT	CASSESPTEAFF
TRBD1	TRBV7-2	-	TRBJ2-1	TGTGCCAGCAGCTTACTAGGGGGCGTGGGTGATGAGCAGTTCTTC	CASSLLGGVGDEQFF
TRBD1	TRBV4-2	-	TRBJ2-1	TGTGCCAGCAGCCAAGAGGGGACAGGCGGACACAATGAGCAGTTCTTC	CASSQEGTGGHNEQFF
-	TRBV19	-	TRBJ2-1	TGTGCCAGTAGTTGGCGGGGCCAGGCCTACAATGAGCAGTTCTTC	CASSWRGQAYNEQFF
TRBD2	TRBV28	-	TRBJ2-1	TGTGCCAGCAAGGGCGGACTAGCGGGAGTCAATGAGCAGTTCTTC	CASKGGLAGVNEQFF
-	TRBV6-6	-	TRBJ1-5	TGTGCCAGCAGTTACGAAACCCGAGGGCAGCCCCAGCATTTT	CASSYETRGQPQHF
TRBD1	TRBV27	-	TRBJ1-1	TGTGCCAGCAGTCAGGACAGGGGGGCCACTGAAGCTTTCTTT	CASSQDRGATEAFF
-	TRBV7-8	once	TRBJ1-1	TGTGCCAGCAGCTTCTCAGGTGTTAACACTGAAGCTTTCTTT	CASSFSGVNTEAFF
TRBD2	TRBV28	-	TRBJ2-7	TGTGCCAGCAGTCTACTAGCGACGAGCTCCTACGAGCAGTACTTC	CASSLLATSSYEQYF
-	TRBV4-1	-	TRBJ2-1	TGCGCCAGCAGCCAAGAAGAGTACAATGAGCAGTTCTTC	CASSQEEYNEQFF
-	TRBV5-4	-	TRBJ1-4	TGTGCCAGCAGCTTGGAATGGGGCAGTAATGAAAAACTGTTTTTT	CASSLEWGSNEKLFF
-	TRBV2	-	TRBJ1-4	TGTGCCAGCAGTGAAGGCAGGTTCAATGAAAAACTGTTTTTT	CASSEGRFNEKLFF
-	TRBV28	-	TRBJ1-4	TGTGCCAGCAGTTTAAGCAGGGGTCCCCCAACTAATGAAAAACTGTTTTTT	CASSLSRGPPTNEKLFF
TRBD2	TRBV4-1	-	TRBJ2-3	TGCGCCAGCAGCCAGGGACTAGCGGGAGGGGGGGCCGATACGCAGTATTTT	CASSQGLAGGGADTQYF
-	TRBV29-1	-	TRBJ2-7	TGCAGCGTTGAAGATGAGAGCTCCTACGAGCAGTACTTC	CSVEDESSYEQYF
-	TRBV6-6	-	TRBJ1-1	TGTGCCAGCAGTTACGCGGGGTATTTCGACACTGAAGCTTTCTTT	CASSYAGYFDTEAFF
TRBD1	TRBV10-3	-	TRBJ2-3	TGTGCCATCAGTGAGCTTGACAGGGCTTCAGATACGCAGTATTTT	CAISELDRASDTQYF
-	TRBV19	-	TRBJ2-3	TGTGCCAGTAGTTGGGTAGGAGACAGCACAGATACGCAGTATTTT	CASSWVGDSTDTQYF
-	TRBV2	-	TRBJ1-1	TGTGCCAGCACTGGACAGAGTTACACTGAAGCTTTCTTT	CASTGQSYTEAFF
-	TRBV5-4	-	TRBJ2-3	TGTGCCAGCAGCTTGGCCACATTAATAAGAGGATCCACAGATACGCAGTATTTT	CASSLATLIRGSTDTQYF
-	TRBV7-7	-	TRBJ2-5	TGTGCTAGCAGCTTAGTGATTAGCTTCAACGAGACCCAGTACTTC	CASSLVISFNETQYF
-	TRBV7-8	-	TRBJ2-7	TGTGCCAGCAGCTTAGCGTCCGGCAGTTTCCAAGGGAGCTCCTACGAGCAGTACTTC	CASSLASGSFQGSSYEQYF
TRBD2	TRBV5-8	-	TRBJ2-3	TGTGCCAGCAGCTTGGGAGCGGGGCCATTCACAGATACGCAGTATTTT	CASSLGAGPFTDTQYF
-	TRBV28	-	TRBJ1-1	TGTGCCAGCAGTGGGGCGTGGACTGAAGCTTTCTTT	CASSGAWTEAFF
-	TRBV25-1	once	TRBJ1-2	TGTGCCAGCAGTGACCCGGGGGATAACTATGGCTACACCTTC	CASSDPGDNYGYTF
TRBD2	TRBV9	-	TRBJ2-5	TGTGCCAGCAGCGACCGACTAGCGGGAGGGCGAGAGACCCAGTACTTC	CASSDRLAGGRETQYF